The T cell receptor beta chain described here comes from a study of blood T cell repertoires in COVID-19. In the study overall: The United States, Italy and Spain supplied acute and convalescent COVID-19 samples.

The V end was cut by 5 bases, the J end by 6 bases, with 13 bases between. CDR3 length: 13 residues. Germline CDR1 is SGHVS and CDR2 is FNYEAQ. Produced via immunoSEQ multiplex PCR; TCRdb's table is partial and in-frame only. The profile shows roughly 200,000 clones, about 85% of them singletons. Recovered status applied to Cohort 3 donors who had two consecutive negative PCRs. It also applied to those with clearance or with symptom resolution. The chain recombines TRBV7-6 with TRBJ1-1; D is unresolved. The sequenced material came from PBMCs or T cells enriched from blood (not recorded which). The clonotype was recovered from a man between 40 and 49 years old who had recovered from COVID-19. CDR3 DNA: TGTGCCAGCAGCCCGGGGATTGGGTCTGAAGCTTTCTTT. This encodes CASSPGIGSEAFF. The full variable domain, completed using reference TRBV7-6 and TRBJ1-1, is GAGVSQSPRYKVTKRGQDVALRCDPISGHVSLYWYRQALGQGPEFLTYFNYEAQQDKSGLPNDRFSAERPEGSISTLTIQRTEQRDSAMYRCASSPGIGSEAFFGQGTRLTVV.